This T cell receptor (beta chain) emerged from a study of shared clonotypes between healthy human individuals (dated by TCRdb to 2020 to 2021). Context from the whole study: The cohort comprised two women and a few men aged 18 to 49 years. Between about 0.8 and 9 billion PBMCs per donor were obtained by leukapheresis. For each donor, CD4 naive and CD4 memory were each given three plates, CD8 naive was given two plates, and CD8 memory was given one plate. Libraries were prepared and TCR repertoires were sequenced by different laboratories using diverse techniques, in order to increase sequencing depth and limit assay-specific biases. Blood TCR repertoires of a handful of healthy adults were deeply sequenced to estimate repertoire size and the extent of clonotype sharing between individuals.

Its CDR3 holds 14 amino acids, cysteine through phenylalanine. The sequence is cut down to CDR3 DNA, 42 bases in frame from base 1. V drops 6 bases and J drops 0 bases, leaving 11 bases in between. The CDR1 and CDR2 encoded by the germline V gene are MNHNS and SASEGT. With regard to this clone: Its antigen specificity is not known. No qualities accompany the bases; no much larger clone lies one base away.

Using the deep immunoSEQ assay, multiplex PCR amplified TCR CDR3 regions from genomic DNA. For each cell subset, the extracted genomic DNA was distributed evenly across all wells of several immunoSEQ 96-well plates, and each plate served as one replicate. For sorted subsets, each replicate PCR was loaded with 200 ng genomic DNA, equivalent to 30,000 or so T cell genomes. Purified libraries were measured with a Qubit 3.0 fluorometer, size-checked on a Bioanalyzer 2100, and measured again with the KAPA Library Quantification kit. Every immunoSEQ 96-well plate was sequenced on a separate single-read 150-cycle Illumina NextSeq 550 flow cell. Under the source paper's analysis protocol: Because the immunoSEQ output included only junctional sequences and no quality scores, the filtering could not be the same as the filtering used for full-length reads. To assign V/J genes and CDR3, sequences were annotated using PyIR, a Python wrapper for IgBLAST v1.9, with IMGT germline references. Reads with weak V/J assignments (E-value above 1e-6), missing CDR3, stop codons, out-of-frame junctions, or ambiguous translated residues were removed. V3J clonotypes were defined as sequences sharing the same inferred V gene, J gene, and CDR3 amino acid sequence. Percentage overlap between repertoires was computed as shared unique clonotypes divided by the size of the smaller repertoire. Repertoire richness was assessed with RTK rarefaction, the Chao1 estimator, and Recon v2.1 estimates of unobserved clonotypes. For all TCRbeta clonotypes obtained by the gDNA method from a few donors, generation probabilities were computed with OLGA. The table comes from immuneACCESS by way of TCRdb, which keeps in-frame sequences with V and J called. Part of the clones is missing from these tables; in studies checked, under half for an unresolved V gene and the rest for unknown reasons. D and trimming come from the DNA, and the V and J calls and clone size come from that table. This sample is represented by roughly 2 million clones; 95% of them were singletons. 0.1% to 0.15% of the sample comes from the top ten.

Overall results and qualifications from the work: Incomplete sequencing was indicated by rarefaction of sorted-subset datasets, despite the large sequencing depth. Sampling was restricted to blood, and TCR repertoires in tissue are likely to differ from TCR repertoires in blood. Based on pairwise subsampling, the degree of clonotype sharing among donors was expected to be affected by sequencing depth. Because the study included a small number of donors, the genetic and exposure-history diversity represented was limited. When a handful of donors were compared, the shared fraction of clonotypes was 5% to 6.5% for naive CD4, about 4% for naive CD8, 2.3% for memory CD4, and 0.35% to 0.4% for memory CD8. Naive subsets generally had larger estimated clonotype richness than memory subsets did. Clonotypes shared by all four sorted-subset donors showed higher generation probabilities than non-shared clonotypes.

Donors were healthy HIV-negative adults with no recently reported acute infections or vaccinations. All donors were Caucasian adults living in Nashville, Tennessee, USA. CD4+ T cells were enriched by magnetic negative selection, after which naive cells were positively selected on CD45RA and the negative fraction was taken as the memory subset. Blood was collected by leukapheresis, and PBMCs were isolated by Ficoll-Histopaque density gradient centrifugation and then cryopreserved in liquid nitrogen vapor phase. Analytical flow cytometry was used to check the purity and quantity of every magnetically sorted T cell population. Genomic DNA was isolated from every sorted fraction and measured by UV absorbance on a Nanodrop 2000c.

The sequenced material came from naive CD4+ T cells sorted from blood. Per the publication, the cell subset or site label means: CD45RA+ positively selected. This TCR was recovered from a man aged 18 to 35 in good health. The chain uses TRBV6-1 and TRBJ1-1, with TRBD1 tentatively as D gene (5 bases match). The CDR3 in this case is CASRERGLNTEAFF. At the DNA level, the sequence is TGTGCCAGCAGGGAGAGGGGCCTGAACACTGAAGCTTTCTTT.